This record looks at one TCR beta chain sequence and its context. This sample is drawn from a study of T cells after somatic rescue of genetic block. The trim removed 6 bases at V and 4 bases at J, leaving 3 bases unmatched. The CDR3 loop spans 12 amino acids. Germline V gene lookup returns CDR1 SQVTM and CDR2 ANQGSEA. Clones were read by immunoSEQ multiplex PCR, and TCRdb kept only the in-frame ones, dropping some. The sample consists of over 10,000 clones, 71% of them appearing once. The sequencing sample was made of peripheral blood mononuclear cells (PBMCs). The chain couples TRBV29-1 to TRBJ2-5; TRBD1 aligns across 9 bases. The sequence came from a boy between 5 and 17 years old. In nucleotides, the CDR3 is TGCAGCGTACAGGGGGCAGGAGAGACCCAGTACTTC. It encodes CSVQGAGETQYF. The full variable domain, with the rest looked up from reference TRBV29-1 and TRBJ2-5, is SAVISQKPSRDICQRGTSLTIQCQVDSQVTMMFWYRQQPGQSLTLIATANQGSEATYESGFVIDKFPISRPNLTFSTLTVSNMSPEDSSIYLCSVQGAGETQYFGPGTRLLVL.